The 18 T cell receptor beta chains below were found in one sample sequenced in a study of T cells in Graves' hyperthyroidism and ophthalmopathy. The investigators amplified TCR beta CDR3 regions from RNA transcripts. First-round RT-PCR with HTBI primers amplified the TCR CDR3 region. TCRdb itself ran the multiplex PCR reads through MiXCR, one entry per CDR3 protein. The table has a few hundred thousand distinct CDR3 sequences, around 16% seen once; the top ten hold 35% to 50%. The sequenced sample was blood. The origin of the receptors is a man aged 40-50 years with Graves' hyperthyroidism.

The chain joins TRBV6-2 or TRBV6-3 to TRBJ2-7; the D gene is possibly TRBD1 (6 bases). CDR1 and CDR2 from the germline V gene are MNHEY and SVGEGT. The CDR3 totals 15 residues. Trimming removed 6 bases from V and 0 bases from J, with 15 bases in between. The CDR3 loop is CASRDRDTSSYEQYF. The CDR3 nucleotides read TGTGCCAGCAGAGACCGGGACACCTCCTCCTACGAGCAGTACTTC.

This clonotype came up many times. The rearrangement links TRBV18 to TRBJ2-7, with a weak D call TRBD1 (6 bases). V was clipped by 2 bases and J by 6 bases, with 14 bases between them. From germline, CDR1 is KGHSH and CDR2 LQKENI. CDR3 length: 14 residues. The CDR3 DNA follows: TGTGCCAGCTCACCAGGGCCAGGGGCGATCGAGCAGTACTTC. Translating gives CASSPGPGAIEQYF.

This clonotype was seen at least ten times. The chain couples TRBV5-1 to TRBJ2-7; tentative D call: TRBD1 (6 bases). The CDR3 totals 14 residues. CDR1 and CDR2 (germline): SGHRS, YFSETQ. V lost 4 bases and J 2 bases, leaving 13 bases between the germline ends. The CDR3 here is CASSPQGTAYEQYF. CDR3 sequence (DNA): TGCGCCAGCAGCCCGCAGGGGACGGCCTACGAGCAGTACTTC.

Only a few counts were recorded for this clonotype. The chain couples TRBV10-3 to TRBJ1-6; no definite D call. This CDR3 spans 17 amino acids. The germline CDR1 and CDR2 sequences are ENHRY and SYGVKD. V was cut by 2 bases and J by 1 base, with 12 bases left in between. As DNA, the CDR3 is TGTGCCATCAGTGAGGAAGGGCAGGTATCCTATAATTCACCCCTCCACTTT. Encoded protein: CAISEEGQVSYNSPLHF.

The V call is TRBV20-1, the J call TRBJ1-2; D is possibly TRBD1 (5 bases). The CDR3 has 13 amino acids. The V end lost 1 base, the J end lost 8 bases, and 14 bases lay between the germline ends. Germline V gene lookup returns CDR1 DFQATT and CDR2 SNEGSKA (reference sequence). The DNA for the CDR3 is TGCAGTGCTAGAGTTATAAAGGGGAAAGGCTACACCTTC. Its translation is CSARVIKGKGYTF.

This clonotype was counted ten times or more. The chain recombines TRBV6-1 with TRBJ1-2, with a tentative D call TRBD1 (6 bases). Trimming left V 7 bases short and J 8 bases short, with 17 bases between. The CDR3 extends over 13 amino acids. CDR1 is MNHNS, CDR2 SASEGT, per germline. The CDR3 is CASTRVGTTGYTF. CDR3 nucleotide sequence: TGTGCCAGCACGAGGGTGGGGACAACAGGCTACACCTTC.

This clonotype was detected ten times or more. This chain links TRBV27 with TRBJ1-2, with TRBD1 identical over 10 bases. V trimming: 3 bases; J trimming: 8 bases; junction bases outside the gene matches: 9. The CDR3 is 15 residues long. The germline V gene encodes CDR1 MNHEY and CDR2 SMNVEV (reference sequence). CDR3 sequence (DNA): TGTGCCAGCAGTTTCTTCCGGGACAGGGGAGACGGCTACACCTTC. This gives the protein CASSFFRDRGDGYTF.

Comment on this clonotype: One junction end disagrees with the germline gene, perhaps due to a read error. V gene TRBV4-2 combines with J gene TRBJ2-7; D remains ambiguous. Germline V gene sequence: CDR1 LGHNA, CDR2 YNFKEQ. This CDR3 has 13 residues. CDR3 nucleotide sequence: TGTGCCAGCAGCCAAGCGTCTGGCTACGGGCAGTACTTC. Protein product: CASSQASGYGQYF.

In the case of this clonotype: A much larger clone lies one base from this, so it may be a read error. The rearrangement joins TRBV9 to TRBJ2-7, with 8 nucleotides matching TRBD1. Germline trimming cut 3 bases from V and 6 bases from J; bases unmatched to any gene: 14. The CDR3 runs to 16 residues. From germline, CDR1 is SGDLS and CDR2 YYNGEE. CDR3 in amino acids: CASSEWGMTGEGEQYF. CDR3 coding DNA: TGTGCCAGCAGCGAGTGGGGAATGACAGGGGAAGGCGAGCAGTACTTC.

This clonotype was recorded at least ten times. V and J are TRBV20-1 and TRBJ2-1, with TRBD2 matching over 12 bases. The V gene end was trimmed by 3 bases and the J gene end by 8 bases; junction bases not matched to a gene: 14. The CDR3 totals 17 residues. The germline V gene encodes CDR1 DFQATT and CDR2 SNEGSKA (reference sequence). The CDR3 nucleotides are TGCAGTGCTAGGGTACTAGCGGGGGGCCCGTTGGCCTATGAGCAGTTCTTC. Translation: CSARVLAGGPLAYEQFF.

The chain carries TRBV4-1 and TRBJ2-5; possibly TRBD1 or TRBD2 for D (5 bases each). V shed 4 bases and J shed 3 bases, with 15 bases lying between them. The CDR3 length is 15 residues. Per the germline V gene, CDR1 is MGHRA and CDR2 is YSYEKL. The DNA of the CDR3 is TGCGCCAGCAGCCCGAAAGGGACGAAAAAAGAGACCCAGTACTTC. It is translated as CASSPKGTKKETQYF.

There are many counts of this clonotype. This chain connects TRBV12-3 or TRBV12-4 to TRBJ1-6; 8 nucleotides align to TRBD1. V lost 1 base and J lost 6; bases outside the gene matches: 14. There are 19 residues in the CDR3. The CDR3 loop reads CASSLGVGSRTGINSPLHF. The CDR3 DNA follows: TGTGCCAGCAGTTTAGGTGTGGGTTCGCGGACAGGGATTAATTCACCCCTCCACTTT.

This clonotype has only a few counts. V gene TRBV20-1 combines with J gene TRBJ2-7; D is possibly TRBD2 (5 bases). Germline V gene sequence: CDR1 DFQATT, CDR2 SNEGSKA (reference sequence). V lost 2 bases to trimming and J lost 3 bases, with 8 bases between them. The CDR3 is 12 residues long. CDR3 protein: CSARLAGYEQYF. CDR3 bases: TGCAGTGCTAGACTTGCGGGCTACGAGCAGTACTTC.

As for this clonotype: Since a much larger clone is just one base distant, this may be a read error. This chain connects TRBV20-1 to TRBJ1-1; no firm D call. Germline V gene data show CDR1 as DFQATT and CDR2 as SNEGSKA (reference sequence). Trimming took 5 bases from V and 11 from J, leaving 12 bases between them. The CDR3 sequence is 10 residues long. CDR3 sequence reads: CSAGYSGAFF. In nucleotides, the CDR3 is TGCAGTGCTGGGTACAGTGGGGCTTTCTTT.

This clonotype has a count of ten or more. V is TRBV6-1 and J is TRBJ2-7, with TRBD2 matching over 9 bases. The CDR3 spans 14 residues. The germline V gene encodes CDR1 MNHNS and CDR2 SASEGT. J was trimmed by 3 bases and V by 5 bases; bases with no gene match: 5. The CDR3 spells CASSSGGTFYEQYF. In nucleotides, the CDR3 is TGTGCCAGCAGTAGCGGGGGGACCTTCTACGAGCAGTACTTC.

The rearrangement links TRBV9 to TRBJ1-2; no clear D. From germline, CDR1 is SGDLS and CDR2 YYNGEE. The V end was cut by 0 bases, the J end by 4 bases, with 4 bases between. This CDR3 is built from 12 residues. DNA of the CDR3: TGTGCCAGCAGCGTAGATGGCTATGGCTACACCTTC. The encoded protein is CASSVDGYGYTF.

This clonotype was recorded many times. J is TRBJ2-7 and V is TRBV2; perhaps TRBD2 as D (6 bases). Per the germline V gene, CDR1 is SNHLY and CDR2 is FYNNEI. This CDR3 comprises 12 residues. Trimming shortened V by 5 bases and J by 6 bases, and 11 bases separated the two germline ends. The CDR3 loop is CASSSLAPEQYF. The CDR3 region has the DNA TGTGCCAGCAGTTCCCTAGCGCCCGAGCAGTACTTC.

This clonotype appeared a few times. The chain combines TRBV12-3 or TRBV12-4 with TRBJ2-2; D possibly matches TRBD1 or TRBD2 (6 bases each). Trimming removed 2 bases from V and 7 bases from J, with 20 bases in between. The CDR3 covers 17 residues. The chain's CDR3 is CASSLNSWGAKIGELFF. The CDR3 DNA is TGTGCCAGCAGTTTAAACTCATGGGGGGCGAAGATCGGGGAGCTGTTTTTT.